These 11 T cell receptor beta chains share one sample of origin, sequenced in a study of patients and donors after allogeneic stem cell transplantation. A single record per CDR3 protein comes from TCRdb applying MiXCR to the RT-PCR reads. This table holds around 90,000 distinct CDR3 sequences, about 48% found once. Sequencing input: blood, either unsorted or a sorted T cell fraction (not recorded which). These receptors all come from a human donor who was either an allogeneic HSCT recipient or a stem cell or donor lymphocyte infusion donor (not recorded which). It is not recorded whose cells these are; they may come from a transplant donor.

The CDR3 bases are TGCAGCGTTGGAGAGGCTCCCTACGAGCAGTACTTC. Amino acids: CSVGEAPYEQYF. V usage is TRBV29-1 and J usage is TRBJ2-7; D not resolved. Germline V gene data show CDR1 as SQVTM and CDR2 as ANQGSEA. There are 12 residues in the CDR3. V gave up 4 bases and J gave up 2 bases, with 9 bases separating them.

The chain couples TRBV5-1 to TRBJ2-4; D may be TRBD2 (5 bases). V was trimmed by 4 bases and J by 0 bases, leaving 14 bases between them. The V gene's germline CDR1 is SGHRS and CDR2 YFSETQ. The CDR3 is 16 amino acids. The CDR3 is CASSSEGLLAKNIQYF. The CDR3 DNA reads TGCGCCAGCAGCAGCGAGGGTTTACTAGCCAAAAACATTCAGTACTTC.

About this clonotype: The junction and the germline gene differ at one end; a read error may be behind it. The chain joins TRBV7-7 to TRBJ2-5; D ambiguous. CDR1 SSHAT and CDR2 FNYEAQ come from the germline V gene (reference sequence). This CDR3 comprises 14 residues. The CDR3 DNA follows: TGTGCTAGCAGCTCCCAAGGCCCAGAAGAGACCCAGTACTTC. Amino acid sequence: CASSSQGPEETQYF.

This clonotype was recorded once. V is TRBV3-1 and J is TRBJ2-7, with TRBD2 matching 9 bases. Germline V gene lookup returns CDR1 LGHDT and CDR2 YNNKEL (reference sequence). The trim removed 1 base at V and 0 bases at J, leaving 7 bases unmatched. The CDR3 is made up of 17 amino acids. The CDR3 sequence: CASSQGVPSGISYEQYF. CDR3 DNA: TGTGCCAGCAGCCAAGGGGTCCCTAGCGGGATCTCCTACGAGCAGTACTTC.

V usage is TRBV28 and J usage is TRBJ1-3; D not resolved. There are 14 residues in the CDR3. V was pared by 3 bases and J by 5 bases, with 11 bases between. Germline values: CDR1 MDHEN, CDR2 SYDVKM. CDR3 residues: CASSFWTDRNTIYF. For the CDR3, the DNA is TGTGCCAGCAGTTTTTGGACTGACCGAAACACCATATATTTT.

This clonotype was counted between two and nine times. V usage is TRBV28 and J usage is TRBJ1-1, with unresolved D. Trimming stripped 3 bases from V and 7 bases from J, with 18 bases between. The germline gives CDR1 MDHEN, CDR2 SYDVKM. The CDR3 spans 15 residues. CDR3: CASSFVDIGVDEAFF. The CDR3 bases are TGTGCCAGCAGTTTTGTTGACATCGGGGTCGATGAAGCTTTCTTT.

This chain uses TRBV12-3 or TRBV12-4 with TRBJ1-5, with a weak D call TRBD1 (6 bases). Trimming took 6 bases from V and 6 from J, leaving 18 bases between them. CDR3 size: 15 residues. CDR3 nucleotide sequence: TGTGCCAGCAGCCCCATTAAAGGGGGAAGTCAGCCCCAGCATTTT. Translation gives CASSPIKGGSQPQHF.

The chain carries TRBV5-6 and TRBJ1-1; D is unclear. Deletions cut 2 bases from V and 3 bases from J, with 8 bases between. This CDR3 region has 13 residues. CDR1 is SGHDT and CDR2 is YYEEEE in the germline V gene. CDR3 nucleotide sequence: TGTGCCAGCAGCTTCGGGGAGTACACTGAAGCTTTCTTT. It encodes CASSFGEYTEAFF.

The V call is TRBV9, the J call TRBJ1-5, with D uncertain. The V and J ends lost 0 bases and 3 bases respectively, with 7 bases between them. CDR1 is SGDLS, CDR2 YYNGEE, per germline. There are 14 residues in the CDR3. The CDR3 here is CASSVEGNNQPQHF. As DNA, the CDR3 is TGTGCCAGCAGCGTAGAGGGAAACAATCAGCCCCAGCATTTT.

This clonotype was observed a few times. V gene TRBV4-3 combines with J gene TRBJ1-1; D gene uncertain. This CDR3 region has 13 residues. CDR1 is LGHNA, CDR2 YSLEER, per germline. With 2 bases removed from V and 1 base from J, the gap between germline ends came to 5 bases. The chain's CDR3 is CASSQQENTEAFF. Written as DNA, the CDR3 is TGCGCCAGCAGCCAACAAGAGAACACTGAAGCTTTCTTT.

The rearrangement joins TRBV14 to TRBJ2-7; maybe TRBD2 (6 bases). The V gene's germline CDR1 is SGHDN and CDR2 FVKESK. Trimming shortened V by 2 bases and J by 3 bases, and 11 bases separated the two germline ends. This CDR3 region has 14 residues. The CDR3 DNA reads as TGTGCCAGCAGCCAAATCGGGACTTACTACGAGCAGTACTTC. This codes for CASSQIGTYYEQYF.